The rows below give T cell receptor beta chains drawn from one sample of a study of a mutant IDH1 vaccine in newly diagnosed glioma. TCRdb's table, derived via immunoSEQ multiplex PCR, lists solely in-frame clones and lacks some. The sample contains approximately 88,000 clones, about four fifths of which appear only once. The specimen comprised PBMCs, sampled from a glioma patient treated with radiotherapy, temozolomide or both. The receptors were gathered from a man in his forties with glioma. Each CDR3 is given with its conserved first and last residue. D genes are given only for firm matches. Rows give clone size only sometimes, using once, few, many, or a class for an expanded clone.

j_call d_call v_call clone_size cdr3_nt cdr3_aa
TRBJ2-1 TRBD2 TRBV6-6 - TGTGCCAGCAGGAGCAGCGGGAGGGTGGGCAATGAGCAGTTCTTC CASRSSGRVGNEQFF
TRBJ2-7 - TRBV7-2 - TGTGCCAGCAGCCCCGGGTACGAGCAGTACTTC CASSPGYEQYF
TRBJ2-6 - TRBV5-1 once TGCGCCAGCAGCTTACCTTCTGGGGCCAACGTCCTGACTTTC CASSLPSGANVLTF
TRBJ1-1 - TRBV5-4 - TGTGCCAGCAGCTTGGATTTCCGGCCAAGGGCTGAAGCTTTCTTT CASSLDFRPRAEAFF
TRBJ1-1 - TRBV11-2 - TGTGCCAGCAGCTTGGGGCTCAATGAAGCTTTCTTT CASSLGLNEAFF
TRBJ1-1 TRBD1 TRBV30 - TGTGCCTGGAGGTTGACAGGGTTTGGTACTGAAGCTTTCTTT CAWRLTGFGTEAFF
TRBJ2-5 - TRBV19 - TGTGCCAGTAGTATGAGGGGGACCCAGTACTTC CASSMRGTQYF
TRBJ1-4 TRBD1 TRBV7-2 once TGTGCCAGCAGCCTCGGGACAGCTAGAAATGAAAAACTGTTTTTT CASSLGTARNEKLFF
TRBJ2-7 TRBD1 TRBV9 - TGTGCCAGCAGTTGGGGACAGGGAAAGGACGAGCAGTACTTC CASSWGQGKDEQYF
TRBJ2-7 TRBD1 TRBV5-4 once TGTGCCAGCAGCCCTGGGACAGGACGATACGAGCAGTACTTC CASSPGTGRYEQYF
TRBJ2-7 - TRBV5-8 - TGTGCCAGCAGCGTGGGGGGCCGGTACGAGCAGTACTTC CASSVGGRYEQYF
TRBJ1-2 - TRBV6-5 - TGTGCCAGCACCGGCCGCCCTTTCTATGGCTACACCTTC CASTGRPFYGYTF
TRBJ1-2 TRBD1 TRBV9 - TGTGCCAGCAGCGGTCACGGACAGGGGGACGATGGCTACACCTTC CASSGHGQGDDGYTF
TRBJ2-5 TRBD2 TRBV2 few TGTGCCAGCAGTGAATGGACTAGCCCCCAAGAGACCCAGTACTTC CASSEWTSPQETQYF
TRBJ2-3 - TRBV7-8 - TGTGCCAGCGCGCGATCAACTAGCACAGATACGCAGTATTTT CASARSTSTDTQYF
TRBJ2-7 - TRBV4-3 - TGCGCCAGCAGCCAAGGCAGGGGAACCTACGAGCAGTACTTC CASSQGRGTYEQYF
TRBJ2-7 TRBD1 TRBV28 - TGTGCCAGCAACTCCGACAGGGCGTTTTCCTACGAGCAGTACTTC CASNSDRAFSYEQYF
TRBJ2-5 - TRBV7-2 - TGTGCCAGCAGCTTACGTACGGGGGTGAGCCAAGAGACCCAGTACTTC CASSLRTGVSQETQYF
TRBJ2-1 - TRBV4-3 - TGCGCCAGCAGCCAAGAAGTAGTCTGGAATGAGCAGTTCTTC CASSQEVVWNEQFF
TRBJ2-4 - TRBV5-6 - TGTGCCAGCAGCTTGGGAGCCGATTTAGTCAAAAACATTCAGTACTTC CASSLGADLVKNIQYF
TRBJ1-1 - TRBV7-9 - TGTGCCAGCGGAAGGGATCCGAAGGGAGCTTTCTTT CASGRDPKGAFF
TRBJ2-7 TRBD2 TRBV30 - TGTGCCTGGAGGAAACTAGCGGGGGTCTACGAGCAGTACTTC CAWRKLAGVYEQYF
TRBJ1-4 - TRBV10-1 few TGCGCCAGCAGTGAGTTAAGAACAGAGGGTTTTTTT CASSELRTEGFF
TRBJ1-2 - TRBV4-2 - TGTGCCAGCAGCCAAGTTACAGGGAAGAACTATGGCTACACCTTC CASSQVTGKNYGYTF
TRBJ1-2 - TRBV11-2 few TGTGCCAGCAGCGACAGGACTAACTATGGCTACACCTTC CASSDRTNYGYTF
TRBJ1-1 - TRBV7-9 - TGTGCCAGCACCTCCTCCCTGGGGGAAATGAACACTGAAGCTTTCTTT CASTSSLGEMNTEAFF
TRBJ1-5 TRBD1 TRBV19 - TGTGCCAGTAGTTCGGGACAGGGGTTAAATCAGCCCCAGCATTTT CASSSGQGLNQPQHF
TRBJ2-3 TRBD1 TRBV2 - TGTGCCAGCCGATACAACAAAGACAGGGTGGTCACAGATACGCAGTATTTT CASRYNKDRVVTDTQYF
TRBJ1-1 - TRBV29-1 - TGCAGCGTTGAAGTGGTATGGGCCTCCACTGAAGCTTTCTTT CSVEVVWASTEAFF
TRBJ2-6 - TRBV6-1 once TGTGCCAGCAGTGGATCCATCCCGGGCAGATCCTCTGGGGCCAACGTCCTGACTTTC CASSGSIPGRSSGANVLTF
TRBJ1-5 - TRBV2 - TGTGCCAGCAGTGGACAGCACAATCAGCCCCAGCATTTT CASSGQHNQPQHF
TRBJ2-5 TRBD1 TRBV7-6 few TGTGCCAGCAGCTCCGGGACAGGGGGCGCGGGAGAGACCCAGTACTTC CASSSGTGGAGETQYF
TRBJ1-1 TRBD1 TRBV30 once TGTGCCTGGAGTGTACCCCAACTCGACAGGGCCGAAGCTTTCTTT CAWSVPQLDRAEAFF
TRBJ2-3 - TRBV6-4 - TGTGCCAGCAGTGCCAGTCCTGACTCCACAGATACGCAGTATTTT CASSASPDSTDTQYF
TRBJ2-5 TRBD2 TRBV6-5 - TGTGCCAGCAGTTTATCGGGGGGGGAAGAGACCCAGTACTTC CASSLSGGEETQYF
TRBJ2-7 TRBD2 TRBV9 - TGTGCCAGCAGCGTAGAGAGAGCGGGGGGACGAGAGCAGTACTTC CASSVERAGGREQYF
TRBJ2-1 - TRBV5-4 - TGTGCCAGCAGCTTGCTGGGCGGTGAGCAGTTCTTC CASSLLGGEQFF
TRBJ2-7 - TRBV19 - TGTGCCAGTAGTATAGAGTGGGGTTACGAGCAGTACTTC CASSIEWGYEQYF
TRBJ2-3 TRBD2 TRBV7-8 once TGTGCCAGCAGCACAAATAGCGGGAGTGGCGCAGATACGCAGTATTTT CASSTNSGSGADTQYF
TRBJ1-5 TRBD1 TRBV7-8 - TGTGCCAGCAGCCTAGACAGGGATCAGCCCCAGCATTTT CASSLDRDQPQHF
TRBJ1-1 TRBD1 TRBV5-1 - TGCGCCAGCAGCCAAATGACAGGGGGGAACACTGAAGCTTTCTTT CASSQMTGGNTEAFF
TRBJ2-7 - TRBV4-3 once TGCGCCAGCAGCCACCGACACCCCGAGCAGTACTTC CASSHRHPEQYF